This T cell receptor (beta chain) was recovered during a study of blood T cell repertoires in COVID-19. About the study: Whether acute or convalescent, the COVID-19 samples came from the United States, Italy and Spain. Nucleic acid was either cDNA or gDNA, and it came from T cells, B-cell-depleted T cells, or PBMCs.

There are 16 residues in the CDR3. The germline V gene has CDR1 LGHDT and CDR2 YNNKEL (reference sequence). The junction had 10 bases not matched to a gene; V was cut back by 3 bases and J by 5 bases. In the authors' workflow: By means of reference gene primer amplification, nucleated cell counts were estimated. Sequencing used immunoSEQ multiplex PCR; TCRdb keeps in-frame clones, though not all of them. D and trimming come from the DNA, and the V and J calls and clone size come from that table. Among roughly 250,000 clones listed, approximately 80% were seen once. The TCR originated in a woman older than 75 with acute or convalescent COVID-19. The rearrangement links TRBV3-1 (or the pseudogene TRBV3-2) to TRBJ1-2; 9 bases map to TRBD1. The sequencing sample was made of peripheral blood. The CDR3 region has the DNA TGTGCCAGCAGCCATCACGGACAGGGGCGAGAGTATGGCTACACCTTC. Amino acid sequence: CASSHHGQGREYGYTF.